The T cell receptor (beta chain) under discussion was sequenced for a study of blood T cells in healthy people across ages. Study conclusions and caveats: In long-lived donors, naive CD4+ cell counts and diversity exceeded those of aged donors.

CDR3 length equals 17 residues. The V gene's germline CDR1 is SNHLY and CDR2 FYNNEI. Trimming left V 1 base short and J 0 bases short, with 13 bases between. Researchers collected 9.5 to 10 milliliters of peripheral blood from every single donor. Combining a sample-barcoded 5' primer with a J-beta primer mix, a second PCR ran for 7 to 11 cycles. Template switching added a 12-random-nucleotide identifier to every cDNA molecule. Each CDR3 protein is one row after TCRdb ran MiXCR on the 5' RACE reads. The sample records roughly 680,000 distinct CDR3 sequences, more than 45% being singletons. This clonotype has only a few counts. What it recognizes is unknown.

Sequencing was carried out using blood. V gene TRBV2 combines with J gene TRBJ2-4; D gene unclear. The clonotype originates from a woman of 80 years or more in good health. The chain's CDR3 is CASSEVGPEVAKNIQYF. The DNA of the CDR3 is TGTGCCAGCAGTGAAGTGGGCCCCGAGGTAGCCAAAAACATTCAGTACTTC.